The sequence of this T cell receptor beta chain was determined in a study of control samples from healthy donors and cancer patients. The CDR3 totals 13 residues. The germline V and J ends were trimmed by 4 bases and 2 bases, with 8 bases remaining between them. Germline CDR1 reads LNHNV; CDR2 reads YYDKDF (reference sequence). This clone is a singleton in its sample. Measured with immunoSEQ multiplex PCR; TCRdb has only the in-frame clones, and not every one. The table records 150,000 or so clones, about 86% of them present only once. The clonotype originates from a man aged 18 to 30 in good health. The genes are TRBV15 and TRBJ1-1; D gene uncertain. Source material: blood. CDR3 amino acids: CATSMGSNTEAFF. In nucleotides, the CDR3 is TGTGCCACCAGCATGGGCAGCAACACTGAAGCTTTCTTT.